This TCR beta chain was captured by sequencing in a study of CD8+ T cells in alopecia areata. Study-wide results and caveats: Elevated clonality characterized lesional scalp relative to normal scalp, particularly in alopecia totalis/universalis.

It was from alopecia areata patients that lesional scalp punch biopsies and peripheral blood were collected. This CDR3 is 16 amino acids long. Following extraction, RNA underwent reverse transcription to cDNA, which served as the sequencing template. Profiled with immunoSEQ multiplex PCR; TCRdb holds only in-frame clones, not every one. The profile shows about 150,000 clones, around 60% of them singletons. On this clone: Antigen unknown.

The chain combines TRBV21-1 with TRBJ1-1. TRBV21-1 constitutes a pseudogene. Sample: CD4+ T cells sorted from blood, taken at week 0. This clonotype originated in a human donor with alopecia areata. CDR3 loop: CASSIGGARGYTEAFF. The CDR3 bases are TGTGCCAGCAGCATTGGAGGGGCGAGAGGGTACACTGAAGCTTTCTTT.